These 3 T cell receptor beta chains share one sample of origin, sequenced in a study of shared clonotypes between healthy human individuals. Here immunoSEQ multiplex PCR was the method, and the copy in TCRdb shows in-frame clones only, minus some. The sample has 500,000 or so clones; roughly 95% are singletons. Sequencing was performed on naive CD4+ T cells sorted from blood. Subset here: CD45RA+ positively selected. All receptors come from a woman in her twenties or thirties in good health.

The chain links TRBV5-1 to TRBJ2-1; 7 nucleotides match TRBD1. CDR1 and CDR2 from the germline V gene are SGHRS and YFSETQ. The CDR3 length is 15 residues. Losses at the gene ends were 4 bases for V and 7 bases for J; bases not matched to a gene: 11. The CDR3 is CASSLGGAMVNEQFF. The CDR3 bases are TGCGCCAGCAGCCTAGGGGGCGCGATGGTTAATGAGCAGTTCTTC.

The rearrangement links TRBV7-2 to TRBJ1-2; D is undetermined. Germline loops: CDR1 SGHTA, CDR2 FQGNSA. The CDR3 length is 14 residues. V gave up 1 base and J gave up 2 bases, with 8 bases separating them. The CDR3 DNA sequence: TGTGCCAGCAGCTTAGGGTTAGGGAACTATGGCTACACCTTC. Protein product: CASSLGLGNYGYTF.

This chain uses TRBV5-1 with TRBJ2-5; 9 nucleotides line up with TRBD1. The CDR3 is 15 amino acids. Germline lookup yields CDR1 SGHRS and CDR2 YFSETQ. Germline trimming cut 4 bases from V and 11 bases from J; bases unmatched to any gene: 15. The CDR3 bases are TGCGCCAGCAGCCCAGAGGGACAGGGAATTAGGGAGCAGTACTTC. It translates to CASSPEGQGIREQYF. Full variable domain (outside the CDR3, taken from reference TRBV5-1 and TRBJ2-5): KAGVTQTPRYLIKTRGQQVTLSCSPISGHRSVSWYQQTPGQGLQFLFEYFSETQRNKGNFPGRFSGRQFSNSRSEMNVSTLELGDSALYLCASSPEGQGIREQYFGPGTRLLVL.